The rows below give T cell receptor beta chains drawn from one sample of a study of T cell responses to AZD1222 COVID-19 vaccine. TCRdb's table, derived via immunoSEQ multiplex PCR, lists solely in-frame clones and lacks some. The sample has tens of thousands of clones, 75% to 90% seen once. The source material was peripheral blood, sampled 28 days after the second AZD1222 dose. The receptor set was obtained from an adult who received the AZD1222 COVID-19 vaccine. CDR3s leave out the opening cysteine and the closing phenylalanine or tryptophan.

cdr3_length	v_call	cdr3_aa
10	TRBV5-1	ASSLLLNEQF
11	TRBV27	ASSFGGNTEAF
14	TRBV5-5	ASSWRNPGIQETQY
13	TRBV5-1	ASSLSTGVNTEAF
13	TRBV6-5	ASSRGGRGTGELF
14	TRBV7-9	ASSDPGSGGSYEQY
12	TRBV7-9	ASSPLAVSGELF
12	TRBV6-5	ASSYLGGANVLT
15	TRBV10-3	AISSVGGAKSTDTQY
10	TRBV19	ASTVRGTEAF
10	TRBV27	ASGPGLETQY
12	TRBV2	ASSDQRINYGYT
15	TRBV7-2	ASSPRGSGKIYNEQF
18	TRBV24-1	ATSDRGGQGRRSYNSPLH
11	TRBV18	ASSPNLDQGAF
13	TRBV7-2	ASSRTGVPSYEQY
11	TRBV7-2	ASSPRQGNEQF
13	TRBV5-4	ASSLGTGSHNEQF
10	TRBV11-3	ASSLSGFGYT
10	TRBV6-1	ASSEAVSTQY
12	TRBV9	ASSVGVGTDTQY
16	TRBV4-1	ASSQGGLAGSSYNEQF
11	TRBV6-4	ASSEGRNYGYT
12	TRBV9	ASSARTGLDTQY
15	TRBV11-3	ASSFDRDRGGIGPQH
14	TRBV27	ASSLSAGQLSYEQY
13	TRBV10-3	AIRSDRELNTEAF
14	TRBV2	ASSPPGSGLTGELF
11	TRBV27	ASSLAGGGTQY
9	TRBV30	AWKTGAPLH
13	TRBV2	ASSFPGGMNTEAF
13	TRBV11-3	ASSLDPTVLGELF
13	TRBV10-3	AIRPTGGRNTEAF
14	TRBV6-1	ASSDFGGSSNQPQH
12	TRBV5-4	ASSLSRNTGELF
12	TRBV18	ASSPNRVQETQY
11	TRBV4-2	ASSQEGRETQY
11	TRBV5-6	ASSLAGVETQY
11	TRBV7-9	ASSLDGSDTQY
11	TRBV9	ASSVLYQGTQY
11	TRBV7-9	ASSPRFTGELF
11	TRBV12-3/TRBV12-4	ASSIGSQETQY
9	TRBV3-1/TRBV3-2	ASKRVGELF
9	TRBV29-1	SVPREAGYT
13	TRBV6-5	ASSLGGTGVYEQY
12	TRBV19	ASSIRRGPYEQY
17	TRBV7-8	ASSPLGATGANSNQPQH
14	TRBV3-1/TRBV3-2	ASSQDVASGANVLT
13	TRBV5-4	ASSLGGSRNTEAF
12	TRBV18	ASSPQGLNYGYT
14	TRBV7-9	ASSQPGGAPTDTQY
16	TRBV5-1	ASSLVGAGVLSTDTQY
13	TRBV6-5	ASSQQGANNQPQH
12	TRBV30	AWSWDRGSSPLH
11	TRBV5-5	ASSLDSGNTIY
13	TRBV9	ASSVTGTDQNIQY
11	TRBV30	AWTGGGNQPQH